Sequencing of this TCR beta chain was carried out in a study of blood T cell repertoires in COVID-19. The wider study: Acute and convalescent COVID-19 specimens originated in the United States, Italy and Spain. PBMCs, B-cell-depleted T cells, or T cells were the source of the cDNA or gDNA that made up the material.

The CDR3 loop spans 15 amino acids. In germline, CDR1 is MDHEN, CDR2 SYDVKM. V dropped 3 bases and J dropped 1 base, with 12 bases sitting between them. Seattle's enrolled individuals joined amid active infection and were then monitored longitudinally. As originally analysed: Counts of nucleated cells, estimated from reference gene primer amplification, were obtained. Using immunoSEQ multiplex PCR, the repertoire was profiled, and TCRdb retains in-frame clones only, with some absent. That table is the source of V, J and clone size, and D and trimming were worked out from the DNA. The sample records around 150,000 clones, roughly 84% being singletons.

The sample taken for sequencing was peripheral blood. The origin of this receptor is a man aged 30 to 39 with COVID-19, enrolled during active disease. This chain links TRBV28 with TRBJ2-5; maybe TRBD2 (6 bases). CDR3 in amino acids: CASSLGGAGQETQYF. The DNA for the CDR3 is TGTGCCAGCAGTTTGGGCGGGGCGGGCCAAGAGACCCAGTACTTC.